Each of the 9 T cell receptor beta chains below was sequenced from the same sample in a study of breast tumors, draining lymph nodes, adjacent tissues. One entry per CDR3 protein results from TCRdb running MiXCR on the multiplex PCR reads. In the table there are a few hundred thousand distinct CDR3 sequences, less than 40% of which are singletons. Samples came from axillary lymph nodes draining the breast cancer. Source material: axillary lymph node tissue. Receptors originate from a female donor with breast cancer. Some clones in this sample may be carry-over from other donors' samples.

V is TRBV6-6 and J is TRBJ1-6; D is uncertain. CDR3 length: 15 amino acids. Between the trimmed V and J ends, which lost 5 bases and 7 bases, there was a span of 15 bases. Germline lookup yields CDR1 MNHNY and CDR2 SVGAGI (reference sequence). The CDR3 sequence is CASSMPEGVNSPLHF. CDR3 DNA sequence: TGTGCCAGCAGTATGCCTGAGGGCGTAAATTCACCCCTCCACTTT.

The chain is built from TRBV20-1 and TRBJ1-5; D not resolved. CDR1 DFQATT and CDR2 SNEGSKA come from the germline V gene (reference sequence). Trimming removed 3 bases from V and 5 bases from J, with 11 bases in between. The CDR3 runs to 13 residues. In DNA form, the CDR3 reads TGCAGTGCTAGCCCGAAGTGGGATCAGCCCCAGCATTTT. Translating gives CSASPKWDQPQHF.

The rearrangement joins TRBV5-6 to TRBJ1-1; 7 nucleotides match TRBD1. The germline CDR1 and CDR2 sequences are SGHDT and YYEEEE. V dropped 2 bases and J dropped 5; count of bases not matched to a gene: 6. The CDR3 extends over 14 amino acids. The CDR3 loop is CASSFTGARTEAFF. The DNA for the CDR3 is TGTGCCAGCAGCTTCACAGGGGCCCGGACTGAAGCTTTCTTT.

The CDR3 here is CASSQEGAGPGNTIYF. The CDR3 bases are TGTGCCAGCAGCCAAGAGGGGGCAGGCCCTGGAAACACCATATATTTT. The chain has TRBV4-2 and TRBJ1-3, with a tentative D call TRBD1 (6 bases). V was cut by 0 bases and J by 2 bases, with 11 bases left in between. This CDR3 region has 16 residues. Germline values: CDR1 LGHNA, CDR2 YNFKEQ.

A few counts support this clonotype. This sequence may be a read error, since a much larger clone differs from it by one base. V usage is TRBV7-9 and J usage is TRBJ2-7, with D tentatively TRBD1 or TRBD2 (5 bases each). Germline V lookup: CDR1 SEHNR, CDR2 FQNEAQ (reference sequence). The CDR3 covers 15 residues. CDR3 coding DNA: TGTGCCAGCAGCCTTAACGAGGGACCCTCCTACGAGCAGCACTTC. This gives the protein CASSLNEGPSYEQHF. Drawing the rest from reference TRBV7-9 and TRBJ2-7, the complete variable domain is DTGVSQNPRHKITKRGQNVTFRCDPISEHNRLYWYRQTLGQGPEFLTYFQNEAQLEKSRLLSDRFSAERPKGSFSTLEIQRTEQGDSAMYLCASSLNEGPSYEQHFGPGTRLTVT.

This clonotype was recorded many times. The chain employs TRBV7-3 and TRBJ2-3, with D maybe TRBD2 (6 bases). CDR1 and CDR2 from the germline V gene are SGHTA and FQGTGA. V lost 0 bases and J 5 bases, leaving 18 bases between the germline ends. This CDR3 spans 17 amino acids. The CDR3 region has the DNA TGTGCCAGCAGCTTAACCCTACGGGGCGGGGCGGGAGATACGCAGTATTTT. Protein: CASSLTLRGGAGDTQYF. The variable domain in full, with the rest retrieved from reference TRBV7-3 and TRBJ2-3, is GAGVSQTPSNKVTEKGKYVELRCDPISGHTALYWYRQSLGQGPEFLIYFQGTGAADDSGLPNDRFFAVRPEGSVSTLKIQRTERGDSAVYLCASSLTLRGGAGDTQYFGPGTRLTVL.

At least ten counts were recorded for this clonotype. The rearrangement joins TRBV10-3 to TRBJ2-1; 7 bases align to TRBD1. CDR1 is ENHRY and CDR2 is SYGVKD in the germline V gene. The CDR3 is 13 residues long. The trim removed 2 bases at V and 10 bases at J, leaving 5 bases unmatched. In DNA form, the CDR3 reads TGTGCCATCAGTGAGATGCAGGGGGAAGAGCAGTTCTTC. Encoded protein: CAISEMQGEEQFF.

The sample holds many counts of this clonotype. For the CDR3, the DNA is TGTGCCAGCAGTGAACGGGGGCGATATGAAAAACTGTTTTTT. It is translated as CASSERGRYEKLFF. The chain carries TRBV2 and TRBJ1-4; TRBD1 is a possible D gene (6 bases). The CDR3 runs 14 residues. The germline V and J ends were trimmed by 2 bases and 6 bases, with 10 bases remaining between them. Germline values: CDR1 SNHLY, CDR2 FYNNEI.

There are many counts of this clonotype. The chain uses TRBV19 and TRBJ2-3; the match to TRBD1 covers 11 bases. The CDR3 runs to 17 residues. V lost 6 bases to trimming and J lost 3 bases; unmatched junction nucleotides: 11. The germline V gene has CDR1 LNHDA and CDR2 SQIVND (reference sequence). The CDR3 here is CASSKRGQGVWTDTQYF. The CDR3 nucleotides are TGTGCCAGTAGCAAGCGGGGACAGGGGGTTTGGACAGATACGCAGTATTTT.